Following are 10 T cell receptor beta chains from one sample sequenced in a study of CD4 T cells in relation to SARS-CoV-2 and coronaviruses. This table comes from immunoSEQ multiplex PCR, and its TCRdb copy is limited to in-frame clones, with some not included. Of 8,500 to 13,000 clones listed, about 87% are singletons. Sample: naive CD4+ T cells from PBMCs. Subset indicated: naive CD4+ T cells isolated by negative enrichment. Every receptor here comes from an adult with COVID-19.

CDR3 sequence reads: CASNEDSKGGYTF. The CDR3 bases are TGCGCCAGCAACGAAGACAGTAAGGGTGGCTACACCTTC. V gene TRBV5-1 combines with J gene TRBJ1-2; maybe TRBD1 (5 bases). CDR1 is SGHRS and CDR2 is YFSETQ in the germline V gene. The V and J ends lost 6 bases and 7 bases respectively, with 16 bases between them. This CDR3 has 13 amino acids.

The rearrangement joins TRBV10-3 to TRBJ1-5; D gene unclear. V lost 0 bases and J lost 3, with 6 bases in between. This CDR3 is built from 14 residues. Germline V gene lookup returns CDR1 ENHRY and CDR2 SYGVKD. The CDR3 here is CAISESGPNQPQHF. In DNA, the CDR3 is TGTGCCATCAGTGAGTCTGGACCCAATCAGCCCCAGCATTTT.

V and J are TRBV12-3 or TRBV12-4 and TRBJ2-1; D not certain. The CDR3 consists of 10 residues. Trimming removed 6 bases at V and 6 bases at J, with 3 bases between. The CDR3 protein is CASSRNEQFF. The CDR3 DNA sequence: TGTGCCAGCAGCCGCAATGAGCAGTTCTTC.

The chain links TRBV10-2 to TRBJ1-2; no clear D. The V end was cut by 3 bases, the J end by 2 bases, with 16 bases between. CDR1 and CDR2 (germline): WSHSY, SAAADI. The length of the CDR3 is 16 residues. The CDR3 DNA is TGCGCCAGCAGTGATGGACGTTGGGGAAGGAACTATGGCTACACCTTC. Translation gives CASSDGRWGRNYGYTF.

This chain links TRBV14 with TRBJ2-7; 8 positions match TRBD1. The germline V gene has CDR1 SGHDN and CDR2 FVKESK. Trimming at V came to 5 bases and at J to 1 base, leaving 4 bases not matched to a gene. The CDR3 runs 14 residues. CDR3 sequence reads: CASSFRDRSYEQYF. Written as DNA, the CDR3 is TGTGCCAGCAGCTTCCGGGACAGGTCCTACGAGCAGTACTTC. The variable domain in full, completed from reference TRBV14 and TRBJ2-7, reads EAGVTQFPSHSVIEKGQTVTLRCDPISGHDNLYWYRRVMGKEIKFLLHFVKESKQDESGMPNNRFLAERTGGTYSTLKVQPAELEDSGVYFCASSFRDRSYEQYFGPGTRLTVT.

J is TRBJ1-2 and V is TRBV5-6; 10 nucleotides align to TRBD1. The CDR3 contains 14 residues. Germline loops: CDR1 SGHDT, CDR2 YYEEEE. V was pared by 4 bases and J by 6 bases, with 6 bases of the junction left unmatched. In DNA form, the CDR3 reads TGTGCCAGCAGCCTCGCCGGGACAGGGGATGGCTACACCTTC. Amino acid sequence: CASSLAGTGDGYTF.

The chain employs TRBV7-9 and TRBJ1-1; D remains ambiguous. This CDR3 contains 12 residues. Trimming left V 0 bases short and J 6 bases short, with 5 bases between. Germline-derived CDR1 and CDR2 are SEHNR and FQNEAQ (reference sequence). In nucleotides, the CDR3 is TGTGCCAGCAGCTTAGCTGGGGCTGAAGCTTTCTTT. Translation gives CASSLAGAEAFF.

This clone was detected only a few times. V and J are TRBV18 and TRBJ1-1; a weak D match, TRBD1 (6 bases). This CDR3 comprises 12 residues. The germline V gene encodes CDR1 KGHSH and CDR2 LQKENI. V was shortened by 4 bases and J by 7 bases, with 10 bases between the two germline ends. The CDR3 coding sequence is TGTGCCAGCTCACACGGGGGCGTTGAAGCTTTCTTT. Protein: CASSHGGVEAFF.

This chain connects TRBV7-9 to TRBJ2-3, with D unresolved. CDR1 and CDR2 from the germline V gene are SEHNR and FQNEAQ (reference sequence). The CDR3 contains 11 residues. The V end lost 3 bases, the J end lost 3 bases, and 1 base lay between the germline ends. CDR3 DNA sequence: TGTGCCAGCAGCTTTACAGATACGCAGTATTTT. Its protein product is CASSFTDTQYF. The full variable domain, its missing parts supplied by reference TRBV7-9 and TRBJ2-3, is DTGVSQNPRHKITKRGQNVTFRCDPISEHNRLYWYRQTLGQGPEFLTYFQNEAQLEKSRLLSDRFSAERPKGSFSTLEIQRTEQGDSAMYLCASSFTDTQYFGPGTRLTVL.

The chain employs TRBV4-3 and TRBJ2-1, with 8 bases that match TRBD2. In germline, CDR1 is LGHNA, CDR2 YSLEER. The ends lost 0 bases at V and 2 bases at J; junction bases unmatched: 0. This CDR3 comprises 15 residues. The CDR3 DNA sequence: TGCGCCAGCAGCCAAGAGGGACTAGCCTACAATGAGCAGTTCTTC. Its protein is CASSQEGLAYNEQFF.